These 6 T cell receptor beta chains share one sample of origin, sequenced in a study of metastatic and nonmetastatic thyroid tumors. TCRdb re-called the PCR reads with MiXCR. The sample holds some 1,900 clones, about 10% seen once. All patients were treatment-naive before thyroid surgery. Sequencing input: tumor tissue. Receptor source: a female donor with papillary thyroid cancer or a benign thyroid nodule (not recorded which). Some clones in this sample may be carry-over from other donors' samples.

This clone was seen a handful of times. A much larger clone lies one base from this, so it may be a read error. The J gene is TRBJ2-3, the V gene TRBV7-3, with TRBD2 as a possible D gene (7 bases). CDR3 length: 15 residues. Germline CDR1 is SGHTA and CDR2 is FQGTGA. Trimming pared 6 bases from V and 6 bases from J, leaving 19 bases between. CDR3 DNA: TGTGCCAGCAGTTCCGGAGCGGAGGGGGGGGATACGCAGTATTTT. As protein: CASSSGAEGGDTQYF.

This clone is medium-sized (0.01 to 0.1%) by share. The rearrangement links TRBV19 to TRBJ1-5, with D tentatively TRBD1 (6 bases). V lost 4 bases and J lost 2, with 9 bases in between. There are 14 residues in the CDR3. Germline CDR1 is LNHDA and CDR2 is SQIVND (reference sequence). The CDR3 coding sequence is TGTGCCAGTAGTAGGGAGGGGGGCAATCAGCCCCAGCATTTT. Translation: CASSREGGNQPQHF.

Worth noting for this clone: This may arise from a read error, as a much more abundant clone is one base away. Other DNA sequences in the sample encode the same CDR3. The genes are TRBV5-5 and TRBJ2-2, with D maybe TRBD2 (5 bases). The germline V gene encodes CDR1 SGHKS and CDR2 YYEKEE (reference sequence). There are 16 residues in the CDR3. The CDR3 loop reads CACSLSAYANTGELFF. CDR3 nucleotide sequence: TGTGCCTGCAGCTTGAGCGCTTATGCGAACACCGGGGAGCTGTTTTTC.

This clone is large within its sample. V gene TRBV6-2 or TRBV6-3 combines with J gene TRBJ1-1; 7 nucleotides line up with TRBD1. V was pared by 6 bases and J by 8 bases, with 9 bases of the junction left unmatched. The CDR3 runs 13 residues. CDR1 is MNHEY and CDR2 is SVGEGT in the germline V gene. Here the CDR3 DNA reads TGTGCCAGCAGCGGACAGGCAAGGGTGGAAGCTTTCTTT. Encoded protein: CASSGQARVEAFF.

This clone was found many times. The genes are TRBV10-2 and TRBJ1-5, with D perhaps matching TRBD1 (5 bases). The germline V gene encodes CDR1 WSHSY and CDR2 SAAADI. The CDR3 sequence is 13 residues long. With 8 bases removed from V and 3 bases from J, the gap between germline ends came to 11 bases. This CDR3 reads CASGGGFNQPQHF. The CDR3 DNA reads as TGCGCCAGCGGGGGGGGTTTCAATCAGCCCCAGCATTTT.

This clone is labeled as medium-sized. The rearrangement uses TRBV7-3 and TRBJ1-1; D is uncertain. The V and J ends lost 2 bases and 0 bases respectively, with 7 bases between them. The germline gives CDR1 SGHTA, CDR2 FQGTGA. This CDR3 has 14 residues. The CDR3 region has the DNA TGTGCCAGCAGCTTAGCAGGCATGAACACTGAAGCTTTCTTT. It is translated as CASSLAGMNTEAFF.